This TCR beta chain was obtained from a study of blood T cell repertoires in COVID-19. Turning to the study itself: Spain, Italy and the United States supplied samples that represented acute and convalescent COVID-19.

The CDR3 loop spans 15 amino acids. Germline V gives CDR1 MNHEY, CDR2 SVGAGI. The junction had 8 bases not matched to a gene; V was cut back by 5 bases and J by 1 base. Assay used: immunoSEQ multiplex PCR; TCRdb lists only in-frame clones, some missing. This sample has approximately 190,000 clones, with around four fifths found just once. The chain couples TRBV6-5 to TRBJ2-7; 7 nucleotides agree with TRBD1. The source material was peripheral blood. This TCR was recovered from a human donor in a cohort sampled during active COVID-19. The DNA of the CDR3 is TGTGCCAGCAGTATTGAGTTGGGACAGTCCTACGAGCAGTACTTC. Residues: CASSIELGQSYEQYF.